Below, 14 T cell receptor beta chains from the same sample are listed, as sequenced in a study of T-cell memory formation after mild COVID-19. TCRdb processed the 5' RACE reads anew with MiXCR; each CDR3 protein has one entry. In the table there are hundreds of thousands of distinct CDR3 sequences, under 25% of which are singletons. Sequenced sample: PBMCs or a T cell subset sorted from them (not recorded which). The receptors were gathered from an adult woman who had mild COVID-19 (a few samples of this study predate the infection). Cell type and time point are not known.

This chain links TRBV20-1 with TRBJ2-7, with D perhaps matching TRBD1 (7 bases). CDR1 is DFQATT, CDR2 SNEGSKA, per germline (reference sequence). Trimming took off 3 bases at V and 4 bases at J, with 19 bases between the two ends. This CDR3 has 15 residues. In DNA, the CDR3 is TGCAGTGCTAGGGCCTCCGGAGGGGGCCGATACGAGCAGTACTTC. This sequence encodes CSARASGGGRYEQYF.

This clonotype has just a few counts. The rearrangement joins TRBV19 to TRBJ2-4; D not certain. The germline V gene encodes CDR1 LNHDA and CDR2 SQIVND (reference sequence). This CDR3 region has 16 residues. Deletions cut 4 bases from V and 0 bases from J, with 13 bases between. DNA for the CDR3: TGTGCCAGTAGTAATGGTGGAGCCATAGCCAAAAACATTCAGTACTTC. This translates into CASSNGGAIAKNIQYF.

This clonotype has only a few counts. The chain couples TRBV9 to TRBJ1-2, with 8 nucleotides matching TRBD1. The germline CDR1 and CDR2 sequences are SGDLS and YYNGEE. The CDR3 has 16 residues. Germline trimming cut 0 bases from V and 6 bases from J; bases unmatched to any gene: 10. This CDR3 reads CASSVATRQGFDGYTF. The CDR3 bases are TGTGCCAGCAGCGTAGCTACGAGACAGGGGTTCGATGGCTACACCTTC.

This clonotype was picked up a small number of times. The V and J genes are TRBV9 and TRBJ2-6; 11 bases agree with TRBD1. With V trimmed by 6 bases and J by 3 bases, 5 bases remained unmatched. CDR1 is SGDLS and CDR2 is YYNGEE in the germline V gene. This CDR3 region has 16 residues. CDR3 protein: CASNGQGAGGANVLTF. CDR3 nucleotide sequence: TGTGCCAGCAACGGACAGGGGGCTGGTGGGGCCAACGTCCTGACTTTC.

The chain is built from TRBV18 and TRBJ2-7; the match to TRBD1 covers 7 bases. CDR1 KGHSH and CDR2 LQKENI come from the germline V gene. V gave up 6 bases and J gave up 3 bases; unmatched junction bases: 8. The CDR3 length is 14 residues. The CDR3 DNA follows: TGTGCCAGCTCCCCGCGACAGGGTAACTACGAGCAGTACTTC. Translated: CASSPRQGNYEQYF.

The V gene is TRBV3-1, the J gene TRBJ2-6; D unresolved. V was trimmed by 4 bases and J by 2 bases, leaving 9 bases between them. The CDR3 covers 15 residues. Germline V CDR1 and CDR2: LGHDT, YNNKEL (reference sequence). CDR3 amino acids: CASSPREPGANVLTF. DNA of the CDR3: TGTGCCAGCAGCCCAAGGGAACCTGGGGCCAACGTCCTGACTTTC.

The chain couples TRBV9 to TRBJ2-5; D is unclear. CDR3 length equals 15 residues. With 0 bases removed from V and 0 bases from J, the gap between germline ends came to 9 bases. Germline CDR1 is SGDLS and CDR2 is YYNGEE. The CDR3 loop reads CASSVAAGYQETQYF. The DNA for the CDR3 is TGTGCCAGCAGCGTAGCGGCAGGCTACCAAGAGACCCAGTACTTC.

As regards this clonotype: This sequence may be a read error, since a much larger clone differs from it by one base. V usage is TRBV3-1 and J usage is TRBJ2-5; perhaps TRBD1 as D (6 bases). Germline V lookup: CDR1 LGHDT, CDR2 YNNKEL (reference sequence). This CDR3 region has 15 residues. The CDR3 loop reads CGSSQQGPGVETQYF. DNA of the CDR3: TGTGGCAGCAGCCAACAGGGTCCGGGTGTAGAGACCCAGTACTTC.

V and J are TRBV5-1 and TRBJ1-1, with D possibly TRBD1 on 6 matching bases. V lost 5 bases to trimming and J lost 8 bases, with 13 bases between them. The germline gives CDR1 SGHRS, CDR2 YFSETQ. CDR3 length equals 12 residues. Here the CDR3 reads CASSQQGREAFF. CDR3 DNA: TGCGCCAGCAGTCAACAGGGTCGGGAAGCTTTCTTT.

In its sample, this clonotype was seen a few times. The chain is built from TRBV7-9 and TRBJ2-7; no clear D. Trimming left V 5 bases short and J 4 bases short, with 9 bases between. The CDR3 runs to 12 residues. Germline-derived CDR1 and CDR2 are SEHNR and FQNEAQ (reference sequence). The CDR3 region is CASSPRQYEQYF. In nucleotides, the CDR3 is TGTGCCAGCAGCCCCCGGCAATACGAGCAGTACTTC.

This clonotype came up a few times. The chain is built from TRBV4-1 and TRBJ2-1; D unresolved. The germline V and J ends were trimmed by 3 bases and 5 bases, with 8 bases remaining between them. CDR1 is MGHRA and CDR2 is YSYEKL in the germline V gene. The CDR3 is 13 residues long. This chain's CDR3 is CASSQAQNNEQFF. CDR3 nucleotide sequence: TGCGCCAGCAGCCAGGCCCAGAACAATGAGCAGTTCTTC.

CDR3 nucleotide sequence: TGTGCCAGCAGCTTAGCGGGACAGGGATCTCCCTACGAGCAGTACTTC. Protein sequence: CASSLAGQGSPYEQYF. The chain combines TRBV7-9 with TRBJ2-7; 9 positions match TRBD1. This CDR3 is built from 16 residues. Germline-derived CDR1 and CDR2 are SEHNR and FQNEAQ (reference sequence). J was trimmed by 2 bases and V by 0 bases; bases with no gene match: 5.

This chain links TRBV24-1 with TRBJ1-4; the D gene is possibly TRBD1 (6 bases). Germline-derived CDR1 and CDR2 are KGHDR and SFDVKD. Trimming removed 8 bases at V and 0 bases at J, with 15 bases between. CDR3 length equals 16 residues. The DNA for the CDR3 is TGTGCCACCACGACAGGACACCTAACAACTAATGAAAAACTGTTTTTT. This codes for CATTTGHLTTNEKLFF.

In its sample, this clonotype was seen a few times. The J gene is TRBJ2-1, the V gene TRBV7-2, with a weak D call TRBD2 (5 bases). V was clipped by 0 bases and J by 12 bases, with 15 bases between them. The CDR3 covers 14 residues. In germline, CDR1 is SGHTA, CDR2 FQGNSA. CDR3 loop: CASSLAVTSQRQFF. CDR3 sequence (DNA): TGTGCCAGCAGCTTAGCAGTTACTAGTCAGCGGCAGTTCTTC.